This TCR beta chain emerged from a study of cytomegalovirus exposure and HLA in healthy donors. Points from the study as a whole: Most observed TCR sequences were rare, whereas some public TCRs were detected in many donors. Across donors, presence/absence analyses took sequencing depth to be roughly uniform.

PCR involved 60 Vbeta and 13 Jbeta primers. Profiled with immunoSEQ multiplex PCR; TCRdb holds only in-frame clones, not every one. The data hold 110,000 to 150,000 clones, with approximately 63% observed a single time. This clone was counted a single time. No antigen is known for it. Per germline, CDR1 GTSNPN and CDR2 SVGIG (reference sequence). This CDR3 comprises 11 residues. Trimming stripped 1 base from V and 11 bases from J, with 8 bases between. The material sequenced was PBMCs. The TCR sequence derives from a woman in her fifties or sixties in good health and CMV-seropositive. The chain employs TRBV30 and TRBJ1-4, with D tentatively TRBD1 (5 bases). CDR3 protein: CAWSAGGKLFF. In DNA, the CDR3 is TGTGCCTGGAGTGCCGGGGGGAAACTGTTTTTT.